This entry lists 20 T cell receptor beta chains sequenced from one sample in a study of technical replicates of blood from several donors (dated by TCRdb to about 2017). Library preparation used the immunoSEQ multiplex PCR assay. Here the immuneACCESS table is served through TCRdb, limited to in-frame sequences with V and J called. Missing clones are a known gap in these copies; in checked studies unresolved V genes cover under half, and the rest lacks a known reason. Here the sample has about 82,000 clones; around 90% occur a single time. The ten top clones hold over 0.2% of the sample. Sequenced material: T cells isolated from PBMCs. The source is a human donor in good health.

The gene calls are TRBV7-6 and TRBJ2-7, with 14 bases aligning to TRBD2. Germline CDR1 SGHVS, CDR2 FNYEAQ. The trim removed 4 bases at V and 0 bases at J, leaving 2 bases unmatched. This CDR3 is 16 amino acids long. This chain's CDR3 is CASSSGTSGSSYEQYF. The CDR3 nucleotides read TGTGCCAGCAGCTCCGGGACTAGCGGGAGCTCCTACGAGCAGTACTTC.

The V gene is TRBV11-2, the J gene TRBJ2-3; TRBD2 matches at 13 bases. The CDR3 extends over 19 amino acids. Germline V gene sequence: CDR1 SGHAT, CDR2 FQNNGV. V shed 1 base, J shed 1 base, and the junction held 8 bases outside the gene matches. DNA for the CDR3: TGTGCCAGCAGCTTAGGGATACTAGCGGGGGGGTTCGGCACAGATACGCAGTATTTT. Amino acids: CASSLGILAGGFGTDTQYF.

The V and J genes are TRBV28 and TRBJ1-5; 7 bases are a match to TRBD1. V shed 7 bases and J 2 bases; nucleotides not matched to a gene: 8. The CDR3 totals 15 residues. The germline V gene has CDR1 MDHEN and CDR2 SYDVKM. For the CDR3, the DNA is TGTGCCAGCACCGATACAGGGGAGGGCAATCAGCCCCAGCATTTT. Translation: CASTDTGEGNQPQHF.

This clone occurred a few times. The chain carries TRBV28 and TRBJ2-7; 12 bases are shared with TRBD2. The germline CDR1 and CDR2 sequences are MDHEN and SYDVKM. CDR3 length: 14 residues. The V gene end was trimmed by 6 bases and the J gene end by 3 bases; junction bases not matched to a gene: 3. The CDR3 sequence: CASRMTSGSYEQYF. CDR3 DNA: TGTGCCAGCAGGATGACTAGCGGGAGCTACGAGCAGTACTTC. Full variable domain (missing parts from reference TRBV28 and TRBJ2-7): DVKVTQSSRYLVKRTGEKVFLECVQDMDHENMFWYRQDPGLGLRLIYFSYDVKMKEKGDIPEGYSVSREKKERFSLILESASTNQTSMYLCASRMTSGSYEQYFGPGTRLTVT.

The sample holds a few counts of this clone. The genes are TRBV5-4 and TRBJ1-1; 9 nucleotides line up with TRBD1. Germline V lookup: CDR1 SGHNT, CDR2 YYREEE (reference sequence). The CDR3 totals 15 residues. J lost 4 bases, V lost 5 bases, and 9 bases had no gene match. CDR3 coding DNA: TGTGCCAGCAGTCGACGGACAGGGGTGGGCACTGAAGCTTTCTTT. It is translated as CASSRRTGVGTEAFF. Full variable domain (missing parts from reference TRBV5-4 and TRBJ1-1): ETGVTQSPTHLIKTRGQQVTLRCSSQSGHNTVSWYQQALGQGPQFIFQYYREEENGRGNFPPRFSGLQFPNYSSELNVNALELDDSALYLCASSRRTGVGTEAFFGQGTRLTVV.

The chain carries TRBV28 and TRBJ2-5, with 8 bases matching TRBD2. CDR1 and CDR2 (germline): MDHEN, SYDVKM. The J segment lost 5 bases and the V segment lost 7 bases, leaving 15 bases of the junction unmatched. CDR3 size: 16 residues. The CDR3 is CASTDGTGGLYETQYF. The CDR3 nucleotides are TGTGCCAGCACCGACGGGACGGGAGGGCTCTACGAGACCCAGTACTTC.

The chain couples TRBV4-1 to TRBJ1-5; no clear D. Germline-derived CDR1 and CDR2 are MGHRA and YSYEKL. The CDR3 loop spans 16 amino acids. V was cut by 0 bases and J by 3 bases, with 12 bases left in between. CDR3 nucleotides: TGCGCCAGCAGCCAAGAGTCTACCTATTCCAATCAGCCCCAGCATTTT. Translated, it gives CASSQESTYSNQPQHF.

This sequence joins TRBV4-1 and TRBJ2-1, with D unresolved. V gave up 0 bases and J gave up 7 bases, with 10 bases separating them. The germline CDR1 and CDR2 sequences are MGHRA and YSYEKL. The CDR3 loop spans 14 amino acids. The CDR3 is CASSQDMARNEQFF. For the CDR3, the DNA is TGCGCCAGCAGCCAAGATATGGCCAGGAATGAGCAGTTCTTC.

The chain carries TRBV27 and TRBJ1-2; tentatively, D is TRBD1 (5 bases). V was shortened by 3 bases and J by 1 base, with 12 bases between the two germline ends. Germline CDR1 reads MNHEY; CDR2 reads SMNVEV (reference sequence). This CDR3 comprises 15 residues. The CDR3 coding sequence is TGTGCCAGCAGTTTCCAGGGAGGAAGTAACTATGGCTACACCTTC. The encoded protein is CASSFQGGSNYGYTF.

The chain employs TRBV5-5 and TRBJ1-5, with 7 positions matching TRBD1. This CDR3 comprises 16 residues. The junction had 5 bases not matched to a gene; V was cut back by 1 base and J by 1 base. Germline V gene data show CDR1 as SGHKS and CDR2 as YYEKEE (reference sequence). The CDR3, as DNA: TGTGCCAGCAGCTTGTATTCAGGGGGAAGCAATCAGCCCCAGCATTTT. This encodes CASSLYSGGSNQPQHF.

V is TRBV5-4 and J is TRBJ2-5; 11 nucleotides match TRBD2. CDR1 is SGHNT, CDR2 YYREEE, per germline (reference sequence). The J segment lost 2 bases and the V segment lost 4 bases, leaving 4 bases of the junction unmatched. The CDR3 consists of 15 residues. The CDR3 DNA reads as TGTGCCAGCAGCCTAGGGACTAGCGGACAAGAGACCCAGTACTTC. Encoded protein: CASSLGTSGQETQYF. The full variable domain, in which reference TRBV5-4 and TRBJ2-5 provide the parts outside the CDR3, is ETGVTQSPTHLIKTRGQQVTLRCSSQSGHNTVSWYQQALGQGPQFIFQYYREEENGRGNFPPRFSGLQFPNYSSELNVNALELDDSALYLCASSLGTSGQETQYFGPGTRLLVL.

The CDR3 bases are TGTGCCAGCAGGCCGAGTCACAGGGGCTACGAGCAGTACTTC. Translating gives CASRPSHRGYEQYF. This chain uses TRBV27 with TRBJ2-7; 7 positions agree with TRBD1. The V segment lost 6 bases and the J segment 3 bases; nucleotides outside the gene matches: 8. Per the germline V gene, CDR1 is MNHEY and CDR2 is SMNVEV (reference sequence). This CDR3 region has 14 residues.

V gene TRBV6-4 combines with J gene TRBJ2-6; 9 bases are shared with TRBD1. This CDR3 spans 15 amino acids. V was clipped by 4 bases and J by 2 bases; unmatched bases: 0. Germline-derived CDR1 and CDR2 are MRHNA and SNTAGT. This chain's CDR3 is CASSGQGAGANVLTF. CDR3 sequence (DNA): TGTGCCAGCAGTGGACAGGGGGCTGGGGCCAACGTCCTGACTTTC.

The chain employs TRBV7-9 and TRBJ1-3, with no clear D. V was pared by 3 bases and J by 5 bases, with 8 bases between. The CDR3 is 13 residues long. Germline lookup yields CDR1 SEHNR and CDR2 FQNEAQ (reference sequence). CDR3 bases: TGTGCCAGCAGCTTGGCGGCGAGAAACACCATATATTTT. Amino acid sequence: CASSLAARNTIYF.

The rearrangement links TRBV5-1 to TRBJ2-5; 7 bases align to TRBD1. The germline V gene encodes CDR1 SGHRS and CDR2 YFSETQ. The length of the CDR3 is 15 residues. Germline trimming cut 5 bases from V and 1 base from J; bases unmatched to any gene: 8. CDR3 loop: CASRQTGATQETQYF. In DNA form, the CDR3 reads TGCGCCAGCAGGCAAACAGGGGCGACCCAAGAGACCCAGTACTTC.

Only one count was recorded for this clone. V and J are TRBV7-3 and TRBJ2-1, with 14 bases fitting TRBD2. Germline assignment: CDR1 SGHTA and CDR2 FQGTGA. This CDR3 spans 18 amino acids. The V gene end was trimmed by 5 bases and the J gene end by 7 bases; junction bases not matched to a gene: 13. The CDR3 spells CASSPGLAGGHSGNEQFF. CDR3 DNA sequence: TGTGCCAGCAGCCCCGGACTAGCGGGGGGACATAGCGGGAATGAGCAGTTCTTC. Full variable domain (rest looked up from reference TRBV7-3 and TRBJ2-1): GAGVSQTPSNKVTEKGKYVELRCDPISGHTALYWYRQSLGQGPEFLIYFQGTGAADDSGLPNDRFFAVRPEGSVSTLKIQRTERGDSAVYLCASSPGLAGGHSGNEQFFGPGTRLTVL.

CDR3 nucleotide sequence: TGTGCCAGTAGTATCATACAGGGAGGGGCTGAAGCTTTCTTT. This encodes CASSIIQGGAEAFF. This chain joins TRBV19 and TRBJ1-1, with D possibly TRBD1 on 6 matching bases. CDR3 length: 14 residues. In germline, CDR1 is LNHDA, CDR2 SQIVND (reference sequence). The V gene lost 3 bases and the J gene lost 6 bases, with 14 bases spanning the gap.

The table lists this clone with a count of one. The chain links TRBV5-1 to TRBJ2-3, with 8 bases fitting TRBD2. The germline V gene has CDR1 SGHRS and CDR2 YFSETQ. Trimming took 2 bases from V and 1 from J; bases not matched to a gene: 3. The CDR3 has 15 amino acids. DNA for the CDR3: TGCGCCAGCAGCTTAAGCGGGAGCGGCACAGATACGCAGTATTTT. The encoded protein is CASSLSGSGTDTQYF.

CDR3 bases: TGTGCCAGCAGCCAATCCGGGGGACGGGAGACCCAGTACTTC. This encodes CASSQSGGRETQYF. The rearrangement joins TRBV14 to TRBJ2-5; tentatively, D is TRBD2 (6 bases). This CDR3 spans 14 amino acids. Trimming took off 2 bases at V and 5 bases at J, with 12 bases between the two ends. Looked up from germline, CDR1 is SGHDN and CDR2 is FVKESK.

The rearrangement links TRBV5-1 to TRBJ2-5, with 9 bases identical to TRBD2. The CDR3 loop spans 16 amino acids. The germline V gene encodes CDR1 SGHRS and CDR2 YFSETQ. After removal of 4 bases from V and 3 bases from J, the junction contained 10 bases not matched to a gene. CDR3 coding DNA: TGCGCCAGCAGCATTCTACCGGGACTAGCCGAAGAGACCCAGTACTTC. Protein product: CASSILPGLAEETQYF.